This record concerns one TCR beta chain sequence. The data were taken from a study of immune evolution from preneoplasia to lung adenocarcinoma. The repertoire was sequenced with immunoSEQ multiplex PCR; TCRdb's copy has only in-frame clones and lacks some. The sample shows a few thousand clones, 40% to 50% of them seen only once. The CDR3 sequence is 15 residues long. Germline CDR1 is SGHRS and CDR2 is YFSETQ. V gave up 0 bases and J gave up 5 bases, with 13 bases separating them. The clonotype originates from a person in their fifties with lung adenocarcinoma. Sample: FFPE normal lung tissue adjacent to the tumor. The chain uses TRBV5-1 and TRBJ2-3; D is perhaps TRBD2 (6 bases). CDR3 amino acids: CASSLGLGAEDTQYF. CDR3 DNA: TGCGCCAGCAGCTTGGGACTAGGAGCGGAAGATACGCAGTATTTT. The whole variable domain, remainder taken from reference TRBV5-1 and TRBJ2-3, is KAGVTQTPRYLIKTRGQQVTLSCSPISGHRSVSWYQQTPGQGLQFLFEYFSETQRNKGNFPGRFSGRQFSNSRSEMNVSTLELGDSALYLCASSLGLGAEDTQYFGPGTRLTVL.